These 10 T cell receptor beta chains originate from one sample sequenced in a study of T-cell memory formation after mild COVID-19. TCRdb called the 5' RACE reads again in MiXCR, with one record for every CDR3 protein. The profile shows more than 150,000 distinct CDR3 sequences, under 20% of them singletons. The sequenced sample consisted of PBMCs or a T cell subset sorted from them (not recorded which). These receptors were taken from a young man who had mild COVID-19 (a few samples of this study predate the infection). Cell type and time point are not known.

The chain joins TRBV7-9 to TRBJ1-6; D possibly corresponds to TRBD1 (5 bases). The V end was cut by 3 bases, the J end by 10 bases, with 13 bases between. Looked up from germline, CDR1 is SEHNR and CDR2 is FQNEAQ (reference sequence). The CDR3 is 14 residues long. CDR3 in DNA: TGTGCCAGCAGCTTTGGGGCAGATGGCTCACCCCTCCACTTT. Protein sequence: CASSFGADGSPLHF.

The chain combines TRBV7-8 with TRBJ2-5, with D possibly being TRBD2 (6 bases). Germline V CDR1 and CDR2: SGHVS, FQNEAQ. Trimming shortened V by 5 bases and J by 2 bases, and 12 bases separated the two germline ends. CDR3 length: 14 residues. The CDR3 DNA reads as TGTGCCAGCAGCGGGCGACTAGGACAAGAGACCCAGTACTTC. Its translation: CASSGRLGQETQYF. Full variable domain (remainder filled in from reference TRBV7-8 and TRBJ2-5): GAGVSQSPRYKVAKRGQDVALRCDPISGHVSLFWYQQALGQGPEFLTYFQNEAQLDKSGLPSDRFFAERPEGSVSTLKIQRTQQEDSAVYLCASSGRLGQETQYFGPGTRLLVL.

The J gene is TRBJ1-2, the V gene TRBV20-1, with 11 nucleotides matching TRBD1. Per germline, CDR1 DFQATT and CDR2 SNEGSKA (reference sequence). The CDR3 sequence is 14 residues long. V lost 3 bases to trimming and J lost 6 bases; unmatched junction nucleotides: 6. CDR3 in DNA: TGCAGTGCTAGCCTCGGGACAGGGGGAAATGGCTACACCTTC. Protein sequence: CSASLGTGGNGYTF.

This sequence joins TRBV18 and TRBJ1-5; 8 positions agree with TRBD1. Trimming removed 5 bases from V and 5 bases from J; junction bases left unmatched: 8. Germline CDR1 and CDR2: KGHSH and LQKENI. This CDR3 is 15 amino acids long. The CDR3, as DNA: TGTGCCAGCTCAGCAGGACAGGGTTGGGATCAGCCCCAGCATTTT. As protein: CASSAGQGWDQPQHF.

The genes are TRBV4-2 and TRBJ1-3; TRBD1 matches 9 bases. CDR1 is LGHNA, CDR2 YNFKEQ, per germline. J gave up 4 bases and V 5 bases, and 6 bases lay outside the gene matches. This CDR3 has 15 amino acids. The chain's CDR3 is CASSRGTGTGNTIYF. The CDR3 DNA follows: TGTGCCAGCAGCAGGGGGACAGGGACGGGAAACACCATATATTTT.

The gene calls are TRBV3-1 and TRBJ2-7; the D is unclear. Germline-derived CDR1 and CDR2 are LGHDT and YNNKEL (reference sequence). V gave up 1 base and J gave up 2 bases, with 9 bases separating them. The CDR3 is made up of 14 amino acids. This CDR3 reads CASSQASYAYEQYF. CDR3 coding DNA: TGTGCCAGCAGCCAAGCCAGTTATGCCTACGAGCAGTACTTC.

CDR3 sequence: CSARDIRGTNTGELFF. For the CDR3, the DNA is TGCAGTGCTAGAGATATAAGGGGGACGAACACCGGGGAGCTGTTTTTT. This chain joins TRBV20-1 and TRBJ2-2; a possible D gene is TRBD1 (6 bases). V was cut by 0 bases and J by 0 bases, with 11 bases left in between. CDR3 length: 16 residues. Germline CDR1 reads DFQATT; CDR2 reads SNEGSKA (reference sequence).

V and J are TRBV2 and TRBJ2-7, with a possible D match to TRBD1 (6 bases). CDR1 SNHLY and CDR2 FYNNEI come from the germline V gene. The CDR3 covers 12 residues. V was clipped by 8 bases and J by 9 bases, with 17 bases between them. The CDR3 spells CASGQTYEWQYF. The CDR3 coding sequence is TGTGCCAGCGGACAGACCTACGAGTGGCAGTACTTC.

The genes are TRBV6-5 and TRBJ2-7, with 7 bases aligning to TRBD1. V shed 6 bases and J 3 bases; nucleotides not matched to a gene: 5. Per germline, CDR1 MNHEY and CDR2 SVGAGI. The length of the CDR3 is 13 residues. In DNA, the CDR3 is TGTGCCAGCAGCCAGGGACAGCTCTACGAGCAGTACTTC. It is translated as CASSQGQLYEQYF.

This clonotype has only a few counts. This rearrangement joins TRBV5-1 to TRBJ2-7; no clear D. V lost 4 bases and J lost 3, with 20 bases in between. Germline values: CDR1 SGHRS, CDR2 YFSETQ. The length of the CDR3 is 16 residues. This CDR3 is CASSAPDRLESYEQYF. The CDR3 DNA reads as TGCGCCAGCAGCGCCCCAGACCGGTTAGAGAGCTACGAGCAGTACTTC.